This T cell receptor beta chain was sequenced in a study of cytomegalovirus exposure and HLA in healthy donors. Study-wide results and caveats: Earlier findings revealed that most TCR beta V segments proved productive either about 87% or about 30% of the time.

Researchers ran the PCR with 60 Vbeta and 13 Jbeta primers. Generated by immunoSEQ multiplex PCR, the TCRdb table keeps only in-frame clones and is missing some. The sample comprises over 250,000 clones, more than 55% of which are singletons, and under 3% rests with the top ten. Details on this clone: Its antigen is unknown.

The germline gives CDR1 SGHTA, CDR2 FQGTGA. V shed 0 bases and J shed 4 bases, with 11 bases lying between them. The CDR3 has 15 amino acids. The sequenced sample consisted of PBMCs. The chain couples TRBV7-3 to TRBJ2-3, with D possibly TRBD2 on 5 matching bases. This sequence was found in a female donor in good health and CMV-seronegative. Here the CDR3 reads CASSLTGGLADTQYF. The CDR3 coding sequence is TGTGCCAGCAGCTTAACAGGCGGGTTGGCAGATACGCAGTATTTT.